This is a list of T cell receptor beta chains from one sample in a study of PD-1 blockade in classical Hodgkin lymphoma. Clones were sequenced by immunoSEQ multiplex PCR, and TCRdb holds only the in-frame ones, with some missing. The sample has about 36,000 clones; roughly three quarters are singletons. The sample consisted of peripheral blood mononuclear cells (PBMCs), taken before the second cycle of nivolumab. The receptors here all came from a human donor with classical Hodgkin lymphoma. Both conserved end residues are part of each CDR3. D genes are given only for firm matches. Clone size is given for some rows only: seen once, a few or many times, or a class if the clone is expanded.

d_gene	j_gene	v_gene	abundance	CDR3aa	CDR3nt
.	TRBJ1-2	TRBV7-9	.	CASSTDTANYGYTF	TGTGCCAGCAGCACCGACACTGCTAACTATGGCTACACCTTC
.	TRBJ1-5	TRBV4-1	.	CASSQERNQPQHF	TGCGCCAGCAGCCAAGAAAGGAATCAGCCCCAGCATTTT
.	TRBJ2-3	TRBV5-1	.	CASSLEGSADTQYF	TGCGCCAGCAGCTTGGAAGGGTCTGCAGATACGCAGTATTTT
TRBD1	TRBJ2-5	TRBV5-1	.	CASSLTGVGGEQYF	TGCGCCAGCAGCTTGACAGGGGTTGGCGGAGAGCAGTACTTC
.	TRBJ2-3	TRBV9	.	CASSVASGTDTQYF	TGTGCCAGCAGCGTAGCGTCAGGGACAGATACGCAGTATTTT
TRBD1	TRBJ1-3	TRBV30	.	CAWSWTGADGNTIYF	TGTGCCTGGAGTTGGACAGGGGCGGATGGAAACACCATATATTTT
.	TRBJ2-4	TRBV2	.	CASSSETAPFPIQYF	TGTGCCAGCAGCTCAGAGACAGCACCCTTTCCCATTCAGTACTTC
TRBD2	TRBJ2-5	TRBV5-8	.	CASSLGTSGGPGETQYF	TGTGCCAGCAGCTTGGGAACTAGCGGGGGGCCGGGGGAGACCCAGTACTTC
TRBD2	TRBJ2-5	TRBV9	.	CASSVVEAGGWETQYF	TGTGCCAGCAGCGTAGTCGAAGCGGGAGGGTGGGAGACCCAGTACTTC
.	TRBJ1-1	TRBV6-5	once	CASRYTGNTEAFF	TGTGCCAGCAGGTACACAGGGAACACTGAAGCTTTCTTT
TRBD1	TRBJ1-5	TRBV6-6	few	CASRQTGYQPQHF	TGTGCCAGCAGGCAGACAGGGTATCAGCCCCAGCATTTT
.	TRBJ2-7	TRBV6-6	.	CASRWDNSYEQYF	TGTGCCAGCAGATGGGACAACTCCTACGAGCAGTACTTC
TRBD1	TRBJ2-5	TRBV2	.	CASNGQGERTETQYF	TGTGCCAGCAATGGGCAGGGGGAGCGAACGGAGACCCAGTACTTC
TRBD1	TRBJ2-2	TRBV27	few	CASSSFLTGHSRGGELFF	TGTGCCAGCAGTTCCTTCCTGACAGGGCACTCGAGGGGCGGGGAGCTGTTTTTT
.	TRBJ1-1	TRBV6-1	.	CASSEALPRQPLSNTEAFF	TGTGCCAGCAGTGAAGCCTTACCGAGACAGCCCCTCTCGAACACTGAAGCTTTCTTT
.	TRBJ2-2	TRBV19	.	CASRRGAVTGELFF	TGTGCCAGTAGACGGGGGGCCGTCACCGGGGAGCTGTTTTTT
.	TRBJ1-2	TRBV2	.	CASDSSAGYTF	TGTGCCAGCGACAGCTCTGCTGGCTACACCTTC
.	TRBJ2-3	TRBV7-3	few	CASSPMGLVTDTQYF	TGTGCCAGCAGCCCCATGGGTCTTGTCACAGATACGCAGTATTTT
TRBD1	TRBJ1-6	TRBV5-4	.	CASSLAGGIYNSPLHF	TGTGCCAGCAGCTTGGCAGGGGGCATCTATAATTCACCCCTCCACTTT
.	TRBJ2-3	TRBV2	.	CASIPGLVTTDTQYF	TGTGCCAGCATCCCCGGACTCGTTACCACAGATACGCAGTATTTT
TRBD1	TRBJ2-2	TRBV11-2	.	CASSSRQGAYTGELFF	TGTGCCAGCAGCTCGAGGCAGGGGGCGTACACCGGGGAGCTGTTTTTT
.	TRBJ2-1	TRBV6-5	.	CASSYSNREFEQFF	TGTGCCAGCAGTTACTCAAACAGGGAATTTGAGCAGTTCTTC
TRBD1	TRBJ1-1	TRBV28	few	CASRLQGARTEAFF	TGTGCCAGCAGGTTACAGGGGGCGCGCACTGAAGCTTTCTTT
.	TRBJ2-1	TRBV10-3	.	CATQLEGSNEQFF	TGTGCCACCCAGCTCGAGGGGAGCAATGAGCAGTTCTTC
TRBD1	TRBJ2-1	TRBV28	.	CASSFHRQGASNEQFF	TGTGCCAGCAGTTTTCACCGTCAGGGGGCAAGTAATGAGCAGTTCTTC
.	TRBJ2-1	TRBV7-2	few	CASSLAPGPRNEQFF	TGTGCCAGCAGCTTAGCGCCGGGACCAAGGAATGAGCAGTTCTTC
TRBD1	TRBJ1-2	TRBV28	.	CASRDRGGYTF	TGTGCCAGCAGGGACAGGGGTGGCTACACCTTC
.	TRBJ2-2	TRBV4-3	once	CASSRGGAETGELFF	TGCGCCAGCAGCCGTGGGGGCGCGGAGACCGGGGAGCTGTTTTTT
.	TRBJ2-3	TRBV4-3	.	CASSQQNAGSTQYF	TGCGCCAGCAGCCAACAAAATGCAGGGTCTACGCAGTATTTT
.	TRBJ1-4	TRBV9	once	CASSKLGGAAGEKLFF	TGTGCCAGCAGCAAATTAGGGGGGGCAGCCGGTGAAAAACTGTTTTTT
.	TRBJ2-2	TRBV10-2	once	CASRDTANTGELFF	TGCGCCAGCCGGGACACCGCGAACACCGGGGAGCTGTTTTTT
TRBD2	TRBJ2-5	TRBV4-2	few	CASSQVGLAQETQYF	TGTGCCAGCAGCCAAGTTGGACTAGCCCAAGAGACCCAGTACTTC
.	TRBJ1-5	TRBV6-4	few	CASSLHWSPTQHF	TGTGCCAGCAGTCTCCACTGGTCCCCGACACAGCATTTT
TRBD1	TRBJ2-3	TRBV10-3	once	CATLQGMADTQYF	TGTGCCACGCTACAGGGGATGGCAGATACGCAGTATTTT
.	TRBJ2-1	TRBV19	.	CASSIGSVNEQFF	TGTGCCAGTAGTATAGGGAGTGTCAATGAGCAGTTCTTC
TRBD2	TRBJ2-5	TRBV5-1	few	CASSLGLAGKETQYF	TGCGCCAGCAGCTTGGGACTAGCGGGAAAAGAGACCCAGTACTTC